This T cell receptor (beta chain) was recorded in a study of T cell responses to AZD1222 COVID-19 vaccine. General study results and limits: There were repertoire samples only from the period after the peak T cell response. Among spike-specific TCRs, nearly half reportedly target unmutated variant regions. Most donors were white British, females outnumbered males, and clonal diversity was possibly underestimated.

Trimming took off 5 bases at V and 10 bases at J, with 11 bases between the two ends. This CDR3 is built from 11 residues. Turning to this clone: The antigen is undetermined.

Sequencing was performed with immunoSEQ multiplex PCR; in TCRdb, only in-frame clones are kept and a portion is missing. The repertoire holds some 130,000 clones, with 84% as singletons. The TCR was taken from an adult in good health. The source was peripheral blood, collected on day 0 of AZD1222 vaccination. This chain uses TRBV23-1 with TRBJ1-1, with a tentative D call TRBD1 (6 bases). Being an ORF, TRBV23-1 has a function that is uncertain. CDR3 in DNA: TGCGCCAGCAGTACAGGGCTTGGAGCTTTCTTT. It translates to CASSTGLGAFF.